This T cell receptor beta chain stems from a study of T-cell reconstitution after alpha-beta-depleted transplantation in children. Overall study results and limits: Two months or so post-transplant, alpha-beta T cells reportedly derived from several hundred expanded graft clones. Diversity and T-cell counts at one year after transplant derived mostly from new T cells.

Researchers prepared the TCRbeta library using unique molecular identifiers, the study reports. TCRdb passed the PCR reads through MiXCR, listing each CDR3 protein once. The table has more than 400,000 distinct CDR3 sequences, roughly 10% seen once. This clonotype was counted a few times. Its target is unknown. CDR1 and CDR2 (germline): MDHEN, SYDVKM. Trimming left V 5 bases short and J 12 bases short, with 11 bases between. The CDR3 extends over 11 amino acids. The sequences come from PBMCs, mostly from graft donor cells, collected 180 days after TCRalphabeta/CD19-depleted stem cell transplant. The clonotype originates from a female patient between 2 and 15 years old who had a stem cell transplant for aplastic anemia, so the T cells may come from the graft donor. The chain recombines TRBV28 with TRBJ2-1; the D is unclear. As DNA, the CDR3 is TGTGCCAGCAGTAGGACGGTGGGGCAGTTCTTC. Protein sequence: CASSRTVGQFF. Full variable domain (rest looked up from reference TRBV28 and TRBJ2-1): DVKVTQSSRYLVKRTGEKVFLECVQDMDHENMFWYRQDPGLGLRLIYFSYDVKMKEKGDIPEGYSVSREKKERFSLILESASTNQTSMYLCASSRTVGQFFGPGTRLTVL.